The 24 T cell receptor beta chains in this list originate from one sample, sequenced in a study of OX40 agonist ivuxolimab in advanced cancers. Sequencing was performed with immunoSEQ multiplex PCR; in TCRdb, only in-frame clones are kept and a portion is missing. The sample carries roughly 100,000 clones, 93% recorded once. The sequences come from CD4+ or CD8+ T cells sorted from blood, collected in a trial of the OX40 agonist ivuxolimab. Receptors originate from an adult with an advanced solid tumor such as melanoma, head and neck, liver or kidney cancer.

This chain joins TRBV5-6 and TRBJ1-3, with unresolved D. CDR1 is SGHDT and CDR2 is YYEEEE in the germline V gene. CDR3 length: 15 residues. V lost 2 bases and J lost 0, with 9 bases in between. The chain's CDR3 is CASSFRLNSGNTIYF. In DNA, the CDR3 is TGTGCCAGCAGCTTCCGCCTAAACTCTGGAAACACCATATATTTT.

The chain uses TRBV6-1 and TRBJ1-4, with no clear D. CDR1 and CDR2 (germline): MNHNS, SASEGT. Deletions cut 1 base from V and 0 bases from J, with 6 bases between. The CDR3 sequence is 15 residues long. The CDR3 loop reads CASSEGGTTNEKLFF. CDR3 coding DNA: TGTGCCAGCAGTGAAGGAGGGACAACTAATGAAAAACTGTTTTTT.

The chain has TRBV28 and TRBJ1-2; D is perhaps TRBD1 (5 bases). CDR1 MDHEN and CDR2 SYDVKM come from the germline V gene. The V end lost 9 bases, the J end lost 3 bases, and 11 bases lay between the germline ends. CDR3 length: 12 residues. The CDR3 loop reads CAREGGDYGYTF. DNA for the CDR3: TGTGCCAGAGAAGGAGGGGACTATGGCTACACCTTC.

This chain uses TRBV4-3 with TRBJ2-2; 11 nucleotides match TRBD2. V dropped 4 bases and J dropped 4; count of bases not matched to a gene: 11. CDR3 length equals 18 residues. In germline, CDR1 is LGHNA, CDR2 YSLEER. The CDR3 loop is CASSLHRTSGSPTGELFF. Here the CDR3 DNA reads TGCGCCAGCAGCCTTCATCGAACTAGCGGGAGCCCCACCGGGGAGCTGTTTTTT.

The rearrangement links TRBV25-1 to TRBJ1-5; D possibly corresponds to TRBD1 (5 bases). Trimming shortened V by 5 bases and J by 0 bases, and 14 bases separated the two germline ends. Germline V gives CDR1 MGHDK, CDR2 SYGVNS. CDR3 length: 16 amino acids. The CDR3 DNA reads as TGTGCCAGCAGTCCCCGGGGGATTATTAGCAATCAGCCCCAGCATTTT. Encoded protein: CASSPRGIISNQPQHF.

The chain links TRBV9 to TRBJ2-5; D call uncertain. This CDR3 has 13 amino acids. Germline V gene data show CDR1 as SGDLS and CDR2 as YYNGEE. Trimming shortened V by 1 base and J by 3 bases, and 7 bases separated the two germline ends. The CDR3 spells CASSVTKEETQYF. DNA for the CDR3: TGTGCCAGCAGCGTAACAAAAGAAGAGACCCAGTACTTC.

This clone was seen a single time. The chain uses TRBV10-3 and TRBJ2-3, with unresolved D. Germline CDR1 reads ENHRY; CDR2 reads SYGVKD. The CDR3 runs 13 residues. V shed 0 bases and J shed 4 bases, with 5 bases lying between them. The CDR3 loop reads CAISESNSDTQYF. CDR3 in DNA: TGTGCCATCAGTGAGTCGAATTCAGATACGCAGTATTTT.

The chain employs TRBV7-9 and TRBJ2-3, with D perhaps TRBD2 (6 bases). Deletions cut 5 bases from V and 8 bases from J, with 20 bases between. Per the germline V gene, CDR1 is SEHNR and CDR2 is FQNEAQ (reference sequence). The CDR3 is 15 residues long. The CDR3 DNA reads TGTGCCAGCAGCCCCCGGGGGACGGAGGGAGGTACGCAGTATTTT. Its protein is CASSPRGTEGGTQYF.

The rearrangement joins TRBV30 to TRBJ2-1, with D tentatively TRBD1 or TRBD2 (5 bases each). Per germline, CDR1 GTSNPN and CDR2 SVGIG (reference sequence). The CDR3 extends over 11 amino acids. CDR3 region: CAGRLYNEQFF. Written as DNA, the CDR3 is TGTGCGGGGCGACTATACAATGAGCAGTTCTTC.

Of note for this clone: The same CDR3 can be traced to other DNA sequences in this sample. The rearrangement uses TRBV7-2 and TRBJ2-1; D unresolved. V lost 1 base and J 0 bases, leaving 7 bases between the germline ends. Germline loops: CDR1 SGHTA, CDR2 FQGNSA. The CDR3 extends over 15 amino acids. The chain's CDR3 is CASSLDGNSYNEQFF. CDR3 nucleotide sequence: TGTGCCAGCAGCTTAGATGGTAACTCCTACAATGAGCAGTTCTTC.

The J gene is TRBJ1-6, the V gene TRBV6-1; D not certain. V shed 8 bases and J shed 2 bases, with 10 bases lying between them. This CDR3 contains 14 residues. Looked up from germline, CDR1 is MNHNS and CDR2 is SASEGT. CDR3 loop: CASLAVAYNSPLHF. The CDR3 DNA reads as TGTGCCAGCCTAGCCGTTGCCTATAATTCACCCCTCCACTTT.

CDR3 nucleotide sequence: TGTGCCTTAAGAGGTCCAGCTAACTATGGCTACACCTTC. Amino acid sequence: CALRGPANYGYTF. This rearrangement joins TRBV6-5 to TRBJ1-2; no reliable D call. The CDR3 spans 13 residues. CDR1 MNHEY and CDR2 SVGAGI come from the germline V gene. Trimming stripped 11 bases from V and 0 bases from J, with 13 bases between.

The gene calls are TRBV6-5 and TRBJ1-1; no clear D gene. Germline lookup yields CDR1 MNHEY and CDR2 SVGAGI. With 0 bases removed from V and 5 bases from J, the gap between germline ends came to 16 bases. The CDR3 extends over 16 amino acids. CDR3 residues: CASSYSPALGFTEAFF. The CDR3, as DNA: TGTGCCAGCAGTTACTCGCCGGCGTTAGGCTTTACTGAAGCTTTCTTT.

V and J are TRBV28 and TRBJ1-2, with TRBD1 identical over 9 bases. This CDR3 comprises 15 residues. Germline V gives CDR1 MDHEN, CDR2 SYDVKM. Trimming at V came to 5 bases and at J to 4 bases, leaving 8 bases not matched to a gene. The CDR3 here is CASSPSGDRVYGYTF. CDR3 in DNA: TGTGCCAGCAGTCCCTCAGGGGACAGGGTCTATGGCTACACCTTC.

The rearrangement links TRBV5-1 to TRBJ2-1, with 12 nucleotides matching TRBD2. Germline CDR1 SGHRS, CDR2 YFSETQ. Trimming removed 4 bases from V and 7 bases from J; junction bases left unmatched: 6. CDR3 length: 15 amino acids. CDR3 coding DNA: TGCGCCAGCAGCCGACTAGCGGGGGCTGGGAATGAGCAGTTCTTC. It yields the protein CASSRLAGAGNEQFF.

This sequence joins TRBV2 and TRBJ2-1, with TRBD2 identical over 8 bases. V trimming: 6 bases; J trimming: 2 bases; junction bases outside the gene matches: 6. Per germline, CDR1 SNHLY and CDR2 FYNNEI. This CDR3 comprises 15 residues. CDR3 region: CASRSSGGPYNEQFF. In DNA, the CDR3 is TGTGCCAGCAGGTCCAGCGGGGGACCCTACAATGAGCAGTTCTTC.

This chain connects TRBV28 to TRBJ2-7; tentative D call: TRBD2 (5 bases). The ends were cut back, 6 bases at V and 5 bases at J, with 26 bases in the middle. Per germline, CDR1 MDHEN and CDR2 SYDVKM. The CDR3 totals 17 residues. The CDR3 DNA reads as TGTGCCAGCAGAGACAAGAAAATGACGAAATTAGCGCACGAGCAGTACTTC. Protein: CASRDKKMTKLAHEQYF.

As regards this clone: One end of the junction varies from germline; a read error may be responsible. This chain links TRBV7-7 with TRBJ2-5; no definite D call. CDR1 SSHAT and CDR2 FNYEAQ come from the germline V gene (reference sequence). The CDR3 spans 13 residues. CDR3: CASSLSRRETQYF. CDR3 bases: TGTGCTAGCAGCTTATCTAGACGAGAGACCCAGTACTTC.

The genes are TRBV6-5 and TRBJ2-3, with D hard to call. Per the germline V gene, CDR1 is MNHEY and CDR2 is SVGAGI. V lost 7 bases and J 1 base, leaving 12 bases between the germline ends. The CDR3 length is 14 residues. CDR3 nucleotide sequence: TGTGCCAGCAATCAACGGTGGGGCACAGATACGCAGTATTTT. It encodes CASNQRWGTDTQYF.

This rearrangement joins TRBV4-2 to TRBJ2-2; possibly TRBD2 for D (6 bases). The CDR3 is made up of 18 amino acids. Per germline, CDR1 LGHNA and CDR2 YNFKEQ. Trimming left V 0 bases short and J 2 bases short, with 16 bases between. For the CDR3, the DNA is TGTGCCAGCAGCCAAGAGTCCCCCCTTAGCGGTAACACCGGGGAGCTGTTTTTT. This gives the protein CASSQESPLSGNTGELFF.

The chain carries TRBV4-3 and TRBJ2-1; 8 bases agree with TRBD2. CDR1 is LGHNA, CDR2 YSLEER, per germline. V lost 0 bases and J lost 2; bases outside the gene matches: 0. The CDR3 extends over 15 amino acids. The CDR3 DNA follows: TGCGCCAGCAGCCAAGACGGGAGGGCCTACAATGAGCAGTTCTTC. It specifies CASSQDGRAYNEQFF.

The CDR3 loop is CASSPQPGTGLREQYF. The CDR3 DNA is TGTGCCAGCAGTCCCCAACCCGGGACAGGGCTACGCGAGCAGTACTTC. This chain uses TRBV28 with TRBJ2-7, with 9 bases lining up with TRBD1. This CDR3 has 16 residues. With 5 bases clipped from V and 6 bases from J, the junction kept 14 bases outside the gene matches. Germline CDR1 reads MDHEN; CDR2 reads SYDVKM.

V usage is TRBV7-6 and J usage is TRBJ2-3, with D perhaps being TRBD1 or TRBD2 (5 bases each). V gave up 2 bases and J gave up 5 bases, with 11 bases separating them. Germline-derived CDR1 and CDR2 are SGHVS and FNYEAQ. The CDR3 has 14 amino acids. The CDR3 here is CASSLKVGGDTQYF. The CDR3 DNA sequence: TGTGCCAGCAGCTTAAAAGTTGGGGGAGATACGCAGTATTTT. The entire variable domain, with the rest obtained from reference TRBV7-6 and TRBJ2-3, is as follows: GAGVSQSPRYKVTKRGQDVALRCDPISGHVSLYWYRQALGQGPEFLTYFNYEAQQDKSGLPNDRFSAERPEGSISTLTIQRTEQRDSAMYRCASSLKVGGDTQYFGPGTRLTVL.

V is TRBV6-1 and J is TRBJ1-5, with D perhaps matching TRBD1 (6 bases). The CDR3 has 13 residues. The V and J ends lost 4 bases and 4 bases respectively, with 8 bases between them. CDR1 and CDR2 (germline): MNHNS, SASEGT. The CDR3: CASSGTANQPQHF. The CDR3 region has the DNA TGTGCCAGCAGTGGGACAGCTAATCAGCCCCAGCATTTT.